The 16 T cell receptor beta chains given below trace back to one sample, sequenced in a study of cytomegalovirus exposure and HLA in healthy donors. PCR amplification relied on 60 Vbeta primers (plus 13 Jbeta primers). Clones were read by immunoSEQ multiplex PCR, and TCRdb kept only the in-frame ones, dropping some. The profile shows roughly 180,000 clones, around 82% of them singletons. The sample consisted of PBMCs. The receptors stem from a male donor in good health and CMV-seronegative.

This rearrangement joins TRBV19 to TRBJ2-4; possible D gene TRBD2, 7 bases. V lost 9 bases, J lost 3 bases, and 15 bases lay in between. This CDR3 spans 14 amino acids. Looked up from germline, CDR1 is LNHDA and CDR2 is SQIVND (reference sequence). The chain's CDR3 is CASWGGASKNIQYF. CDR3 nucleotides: TGTGCCAGCTGGGGGGGGGCGAGCAAAAACATTCAGTACTTC.

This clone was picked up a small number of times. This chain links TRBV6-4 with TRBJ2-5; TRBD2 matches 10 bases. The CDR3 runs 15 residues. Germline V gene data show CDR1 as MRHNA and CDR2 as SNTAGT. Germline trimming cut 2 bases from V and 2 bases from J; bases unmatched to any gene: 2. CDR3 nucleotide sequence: TGTGCCAGCAGTGACAAAGCGGGGGGGCAAGAGACCCAGTACTTC. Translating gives CASSDKAGGQETQYF.

The CDR3 loop is CASSQVSGSGVGELFF. In nucleotides, the CDR3 is TGTGCCAGCAGCCAAGTTAGTGGTTCGGGGGTCGGGGAGCTGTTTTTT. The rearrangement links TRBV14 to TRBJ2-2, with a possible D match to TRBD2 (6 bases). The germline V gene encodes CDR1 SGHDN and CDR2 FVKESK. V lost 1 base and J 7 bases, leaving 16 bases between the germline ends. CDR3 size: 16 residues.

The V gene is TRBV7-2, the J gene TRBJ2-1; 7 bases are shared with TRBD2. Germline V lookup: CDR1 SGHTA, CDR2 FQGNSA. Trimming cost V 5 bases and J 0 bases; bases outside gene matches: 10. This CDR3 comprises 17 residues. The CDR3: CASSAFSGQSSYNEQFF. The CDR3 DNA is TGTGCCAGCAGCGCATTTAGCGGGCAGAGCTCCTACAATGAGCAGTTCTTC.

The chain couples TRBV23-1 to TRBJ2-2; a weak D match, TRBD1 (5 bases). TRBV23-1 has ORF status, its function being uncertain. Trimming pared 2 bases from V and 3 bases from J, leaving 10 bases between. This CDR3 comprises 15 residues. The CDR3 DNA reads TGCGCCAGCAGTCAAGCCCAGGGTTACACCGGGGAGCTGTTTTTT. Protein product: CASSQAQGYTGELFF.

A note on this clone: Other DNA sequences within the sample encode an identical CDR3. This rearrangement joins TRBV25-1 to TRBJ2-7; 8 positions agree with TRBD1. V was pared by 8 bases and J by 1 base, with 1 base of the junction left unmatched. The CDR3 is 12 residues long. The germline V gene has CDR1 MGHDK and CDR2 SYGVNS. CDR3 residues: CASRDRSYEQYF. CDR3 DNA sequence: TGTGCCAGCCGGGACAGGTCCTACGAGCAGTACTTC.

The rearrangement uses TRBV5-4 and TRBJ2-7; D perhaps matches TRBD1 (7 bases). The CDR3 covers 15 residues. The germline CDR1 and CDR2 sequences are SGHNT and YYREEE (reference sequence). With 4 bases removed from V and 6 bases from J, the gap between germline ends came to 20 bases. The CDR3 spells CASSLGGGTIREQYF. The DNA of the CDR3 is TGTGCCAGCAGCCTAGGGGGCGGGACGATTCGCGAGCAGTACTTC.

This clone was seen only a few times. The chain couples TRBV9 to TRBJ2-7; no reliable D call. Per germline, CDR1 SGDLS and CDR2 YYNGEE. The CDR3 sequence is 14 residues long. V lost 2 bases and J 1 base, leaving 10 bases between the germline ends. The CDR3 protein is CASSVTPGSYEQYF. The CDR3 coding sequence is TGTGCCAGCAGCGTGACGCCAGGTTCCTACGAGCAGTACTTC. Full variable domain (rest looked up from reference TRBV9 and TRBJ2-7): DSGVTQTPKHLITATGQRVTLRCSPRSGDLSVYWYQQSLDQGLQFLIQYYNGEERAKGNILERFSAQQFPDLHSELNLSSLELGDSALYFCASSVTPGSYEQYFGPGTRLTVT.

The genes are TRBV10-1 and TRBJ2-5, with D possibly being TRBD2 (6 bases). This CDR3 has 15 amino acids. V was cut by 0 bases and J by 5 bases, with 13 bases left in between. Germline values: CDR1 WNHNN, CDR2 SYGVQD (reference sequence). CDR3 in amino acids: CASSESGLASETQYF. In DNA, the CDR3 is TGCGCCAGCAGTGAGTCGGGGCTAGCGTCCGAGACCCAGTACTTC.

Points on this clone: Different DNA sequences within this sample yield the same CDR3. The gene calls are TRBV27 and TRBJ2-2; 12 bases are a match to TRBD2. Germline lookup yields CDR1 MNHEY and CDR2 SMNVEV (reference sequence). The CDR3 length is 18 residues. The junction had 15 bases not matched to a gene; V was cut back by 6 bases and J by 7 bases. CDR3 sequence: CASSLLGLAGLRGGELFF. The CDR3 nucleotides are TGTGCCAGCAGCTTACTCGGACTAGCGGGATTGCGGGGCGGGGAGCTGTTTTTT.

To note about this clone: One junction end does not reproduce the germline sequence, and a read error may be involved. This chain's CDR3 is CSSSLVSGTGAYEQYF. CDR3 coding DNA: TGTTCCAGCAGCTTAGTATCCGGGACAGGGGCATACGAGCAGTACTTC. The chain joins TRBV7-9 to TRBJ2-7, with TRBD1 identical over 10 bases. The CDR3 length is 16 residues. Germline V gene data show CDR1 as SEHNR and CDR2 as FQNEAQ (reference sequence).

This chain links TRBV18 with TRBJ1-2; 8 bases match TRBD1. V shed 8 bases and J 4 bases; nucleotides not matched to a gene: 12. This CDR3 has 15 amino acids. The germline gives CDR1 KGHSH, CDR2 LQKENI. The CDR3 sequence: CASTSQGGRPYGYTF. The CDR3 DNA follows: TGTGCCAGCACATCACAGGGGGGGCGCCCCTATGGCTACACCTTC.

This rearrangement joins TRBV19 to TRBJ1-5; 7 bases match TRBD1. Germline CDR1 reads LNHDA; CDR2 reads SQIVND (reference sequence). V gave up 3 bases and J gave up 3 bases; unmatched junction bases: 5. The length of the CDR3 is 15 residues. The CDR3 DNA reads TGTGCCAGTAGTATCACAGGGGTTAACAATCAGCCCCAGCATTTT. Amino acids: CASSITGVNNQPQHF.

This CDR3 is CASSPGHEQYF. The CDR3 nucleotides read TGTGCCAGCTCACCAGGGCACGAGCAGTACTTC. J is TRBJ2-7 and V is TRBV18; D unresolved. The ends were cut back, 2 bases at V and 5 bases at J, with 4 bases in the middle. In germline, CDR1 is KGHSH, CDR2 LQKENI. The CDR3 contains 11 residues.

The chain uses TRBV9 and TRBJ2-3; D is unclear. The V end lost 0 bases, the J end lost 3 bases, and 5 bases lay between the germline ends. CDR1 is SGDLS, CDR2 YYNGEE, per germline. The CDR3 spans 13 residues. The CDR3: CASSVAGTDTQYF. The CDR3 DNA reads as TGTGCCAGCAGCGTAGCCGGGACAGATACGCAGTATTTT.

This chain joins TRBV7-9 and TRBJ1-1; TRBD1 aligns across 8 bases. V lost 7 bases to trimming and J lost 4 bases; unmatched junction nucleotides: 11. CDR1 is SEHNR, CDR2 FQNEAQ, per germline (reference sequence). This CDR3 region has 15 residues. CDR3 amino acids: CASTDVDRASTEAFF. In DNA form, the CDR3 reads TGTGCCAGCACGGATGTGGACAGGGCAAGCACTGAAGCTTTCTTT.